Each of the 28 T cell receptor beta chains below was sequenced from the same sample in a study of T cell repertoires in cytomegalovirus infection. TCRdb reprocessed the reads with MiXCR, giving one entry per CDR3 protein. Of 150,000 to 200,000 distinct CDR3 sequences listed, about 15% were seen once; the top ten hold over 20%. Sequencing was performed on PBMCs. The receptors shown here come from a human donor in good health (CMV status not recorded). Some clones in this sample may be carry-over from other donors' samples.

CDR3 in DNA: TGTGCCAGCAGCTCGACAGGGGATCCAAACATTCAGTACTTC. Translating gives CASSSTGDPNIQYF. The chain is built from TRBV7-9 and TRBJ2-4; TRBD1 aligns across 8 bases. Trimming at V came to 4 bases and at J to 6 bases, leaving 5 bases not matched to a gene. CDR3 length: 14 residues. Per the germline V gene, CDR1 is SEHNR and CDR2 is FQNEAQ (reference sequence).

This clonotype was seen a handful of times. The V call is TRBV2, the J call TRBJ2-1; the match to TRBD2 covers 7 bases. This CDR3 contains 13 residues. The trim removed 7 bases at V and 6 bases at J, leaving 6 bases unmatched. CDR1 is SNHLY and CDR2 is FYNNEI in the germline V gene. The CDR3 region is CASIASGVNEQFF. The CDR3 nucleotides read TGTGCCAGCATAGCTAGCGGAGTCAATGAGCAGTTCTTC.

The CDR3 nucleotides read TGCAGCGTTCGCCCCGAGAGTTCCTACGAGCAGTACTTC. Encoded protein: CSVRPESSYEQYF. The chain is built from TRBV29-1 and TRBJ2-7; D is unresolved. This CDR3 is built from 13 residues. Germline lookup yields CDR1 SQVTM and CDR2 ANQGSEA. The germline V and J ends were trimmed by 5 bases and 1 base, with 12 bases remaining between them.

This clonotype was found many times. The chain has TRBV30 and TRBJ2-2; D unresolved. The germline V gene encodes CDR1 GTSNPN and CDR2 SVGIG (reference sequence). CDR3 size: 12 residues. The V and J ends lost 4 bases and 5 bases respectively, with 8 bases between them. CDR3 nucleotides: TGTGCCTGGAAAACTCAGACCGGGGAGCTGTTTTTT. This gives the protein CAWKTQTGELFF.

The chain couples TRBV3-1 to TRBJ2-4; D is possibly TRBD1 or TRBD2 (5 bases each). CDR3 size: 15 residues. Germline values: CDR1 LGHDT, CDR2 YNNKEL (reference sequence). Deletions cut 1 base from V and 1 base from J, with 8 bases between. The DNA for the CDR3 is TGTGCCAGCAGCCAAGTGGGGGTGGCCAAAAACATTCAGTACTTC. It yields the protein CASSQVGVAKNIQYF.

This clonotype was found many times. The rearrangement links TRBV12-3 or TRBV12-4 to TRBJ1-2; D might be TRBD1 (5 bases). This CDR3 has 14 residues. V lost 2 bases and J lost 7, with 14 bases in between. CDR3 protein: CASSLSGLESGYTF. The CDR3 DNA reads TGTGCCAGCAGTTTATCAGGGCTTGAGTCTGGCTACACCTTC.

Many counts were recorded for this clonotype. The gene calls are TRBV28 and TRBJ2-1, with D maybe TRBD2 (7 bases). Germline-derived CDR1 and CDR2 are MDHEN and SYDVKM. Trimming left V 2 bases short and J 7 bases short, with 18 bases between. This CDR3 has 16 amino acids. CDR3 in DNA: TGTGCCAGCAGTTTAGGGGGGGCCTTATTTGAGAATGAGCAGTTCTTC. Amino acid sequence: CASSLGGALFENEQFF.

J is TRBJ2-1 and V is TRBV27, with D maybe TRBD2 (5 bases). The CDR3 runs to 15 residues. The germline gives CDR1 MNHEY, CDR2 SMNVEV (reference sequence). V lost 5 bases and J 3 bases, leaving 14 bases between the germline ends. The CDR3 DNA follows: TGTGCCAGCAGTCGAGGGAGAATCTTCTACAATGAGCAGTTCTTC. It translates to CASSRGRIFYNEQFF.

This clonotype was seen a handful of times. The chain combines TRBV12-3 or TRBV12-4 with TRBJ1-6, with D perhaps matching TRBD1 (5 bases). The CDR3 has 15 residues. V lost 7 bases and J 9 bases, leaving 19 bases between the germline ends. The CDR3 loop is CASTFDPGGSSPLHF. The CDR3 nucleotides read TGTGCCAGCACCTTCGATCCTGGGGGGAGTTCACCCCTCCACTTT.

This clonotype came up a few times. The V gene is TRBV14, the J gene TRBJ1-2, with D perhaps matching TRBD1 (6 bases). This CDR3 is 17 amino acids long. CDR1 is SGHDN, CDR2 FVKESK, per germline. Trimming removed 0 bases from V and 3 bases from J, with 17 bases in between. CDR3: CASSQDQGGLPHYGYTF. The CDR3 region has the DNA TGTGCCAGCAGCCAAGACCAAGGGGGATTGCCACACTATGGCTACACCTTC.

This clonotype was picked up a small number of times. The chain uses TRBV6-4 and TRBJ2-3; D uncertain. Germline V gene data show CDR1 as MRHNA and CDR2 as SNTAGT. The CDR3 is made up of 13 amino acids. Trimming pared 6 bases from V and 5 bases from J, leaving 12 bases between. CDR3 amino acids: CASSDERGDTQYF. In nucleotides, the CDR3 is TGTGCCAGCAGCGACGAGAGAGGAGATACGCAGTATTTT.

The gene calls are TRBV7-2 and TRBJ1-1; the D gene is possibly TRBD1 (5 bases). The CDR3 length is 13 residues. The germline V gene has CDR1 SGHTA and CDR2 FQGNSA. V lost 2 bases, J lost 3 bases, and 7 bases lay in between. The CDR3 protein is CASSLIRDTEAFF. CDR3 DNA sequence: TGTGCCAGCAGCTTAATCAGGGACACTGAAGCTTTCTTT. The entire variable domain, with the rest obtained from reference TRBV7-2 and TRBJ1-1, is as follows: GAGVSQSPSNKVTEKGKDVELRCDPISGHTALYWYRQSLGQGLEFLIYFQGNSAPDKSGLPSDRFSAERTGGSVSTLTIQRTQQEDSAVYLCASSLIRDTEAFFGQGTRLTVV.

This clonotype was seen a handful of times. The CDR3 sequence: CATSRDSGLVAKNIQYF. The CDR3 nucleotides read TGTGCCACCAGCAGAGACTCAGGTTTAGTAGCCAAAAACATTCAGTACTTC. The genes are TRBV15 and TRBJ2-4; D remains unclear. Trimming pared 0 bases from V and 0 bases from J, leaving 12 bases between. CDR3 size: 17 residues. From germline, CDR1 is LNHNV and CDR2 YYDKDF (reference sequence).

V and J are TRBV10-2 and TRBJ2-7; 8 bases are shared with TRBD2. This CDR3 has 14 amino acids. Per the germline V gene, CDR1 is WSHSY and CDR2 is SAAADI. Trimming removed 7 bases from V and 2 bases from J; junction bases left unmatched: 7. The CDR3 sequence is CASTLAGLAYEQYF. CDR3 nucleotides: TGCGCCAGCACTCTAGCGGGCTTGGCCTACGAGCAGTACTTC.

This clonotype was detected only a few times. The J gene is TRBJ2-2, the V gene TRBV5-1; no definite D call. V was pared by 4 bases and J by 5 bases, with 12 bases between. The germline V gene has CDR1 SGHRS and CDR2 YFSETQ. CDR3 size: 14 residues. The CDR3 DNA sequence: TGCGCCAGCAGCGGTACAGAAAAAACCGGGGAGCTGTTTTTT. Translating gives CASSGTEKTGELFF. Combining the CDR3 with reference TRBV5-1 and TRBJ2-2 gives the whole variable domain KAGVTQTPRYLIKTRGQQVTLSCSPISGHRSVSWYQQTPGQGLQFLFEYFSETQRNKGNFPGRFSGRQFSNSRSEMNVSTLELGDSALYLCASSGTEKTGELFFGEGSRLTVL.

This clonotype was found many times. V is TRBV7-9 and J is TRBJ2-1, with D possibly matching TRBD1 (7 bases). The CDR3 is made up of 18 amino acids. The V end was cut by 5 bases, the J end by 6 bases, with 26 bases between. From germline, CDR1 is SEHNR and CDR2 FQNEAQ (reference sequence). The CDR3 bases are TGTGCCAGCAGCCCAGCAGGGGGGACAGCCCGGAGGTCCAATGAGCAGTTCTTC. Translated: CASSPAGGTARRSNEQFF.

This chain uses TRBV29-1 with TRBJ2-7, with TRBD2 matching 8 bases. Unmatched junction bases numbered 6, after V lost 6 bases and J lost 2 bases. CDR1 is SQVTM, CDR2 ANQGSEA, per germline. This CDR3 region has 13 residues. The CDR3 sequence is CSVKTGGPYEQYF. CDR3 nucleotides: TGCAGCGTAAAGACGGGGGGGCCCTACGAGCAGTACTTC.

This clonotype has at least ten counts. The genes are TRBV7-2 and TRBJ1-5; D is unresolved. Germline V gives CDR1 SGHTA, CDR2 FQGNSA. The V and J ends lost 2 bases and 4 bases respectively, with 6 bases between them. The CDR3 has 13 amino acids. The CDR3 here is CASSLSVNQPQHF. DNA of the CDR3: TGTGCCAGCAGCTTATCTGTGAATCAGCCCCAGCATTTT.

This chain connects TRBV20-1 to TRBJ2-7, with a weak D call TRBD2 (5 bases). There are 13 residues in the CDR3. CDR1 is DFQATT and CDR2 is SNEGSKA in the germline V gene (reference sequence). With 6 bases removed from V and 6 bases from J, the gap between germline ends came to 18 bases. In DNA form, the CDR3 reads TGCAGTGCGTCGGGATACGGAGGTCTCGAGCAGTACTTC. Protein: CSASGYGGLEQYF.

This clonotype has at least ten counts. One junction end does not reproduce the germline sequence, and a read error may be involved. The chain links TRBV7-9 to TRBJ2-1; TRBD2 matches at 8 bases. This CDR3 is 15 amino acids long. The germline V gene encodes CDR1 SEHNR and CDR2 FQNEAQ (reference sequence). The CDR3 loop reads CASSLDSGAGVQVLF. The CDR3 nucleotides read TGTGCCAGCAGCTTAGACTCGGGAGCGGGAGTCCAGGTCCTCTTC.

CDR3 DNA: TGTGCCAGCAGTTTACCCCAGGGGGAGCAGTACTTC. It codes for CASSLPQGEQYF. The chain couples TRBV28 to TRBJ2-7; D possibly corresponds to TRBD1 (6 bases). The V gene's germline CDR1 is MDHEN and CDR2 SYDVKM. CDR3 length: 12 residues. The germline V and J ends were trimmed by 2 bases and 7 bases, with 9 bases remaining between them.

The table lists this clonotype with many counts. V and J are TRBV28 and TRBJ2-3, with 12 bases fitting TRBD2. This CDR3 is built from 18 residues. V was clipped by 4 bases and J by 5 bases; unmatched bases: 13. The germline CDR1 and CDR2 sequences are MDHEN and SYDVKM. CDR3 nucleotide sequence: TGTGCCAGCAGTTCCACCGTCTCTAGCGGGAGGGCCATAGATACGCAGTATTTT. Translating it yields CASSSTVSSGRAIDTQYF.

For this clonotype: This may be a read error: a much more frequent sequence differs by one nucleotide. The CDR3 coding sequence is TGTGCCATGGAGCGGGAGACCCCCCACGAGCAGTACGTC. Translating gives CAMERETPHEQYV. The V call is TRBV7-2, the J call TRBJ2-7; 8 bases match TRBD2. In germline, CDR1 is SGHTA, CDR2 FQGNSA. Trimming at V came to 10 bases and at J to 5 bases, leaving 10 bases not matched to a gene. This CDR3 region has 13 residues.

The chain recombines TRBV29-1 with TRBJ1-5; D gene unclear. This CDR3 is built from 12 residues. Trimming took off 4 bases at V and 0 bases at J, with 4 bases between the two ends. Germline CDR1 is SQVTM and CDR2 is ANQGSEA. The chain's CDR3 is CSVGDSNQPQHF. CDR3 DNA sequence: TGCAGCGTTGGGGATAGCAATCAGCCCCAGCATTTT. Full variable domain (rest looked up from reference TRBV29-1 and TRBJ1-5): SAVISQKPSRDICQRGTSLTIQCQVDSQVTMMFWYRQQPGQSLTLIATANQGSEATYESGFVIDKFPISRPNLTFSTLTVSNMSPEDSSIYLCSVGDSNQPQHFGDGTRLSIL.

This chain connects TRBV7-9 to TRBJ1-1; D is possibly TRBD1 (6 bases). Trimming left V 5 bases short and J 0 bases short, with 10 bases between. The CDR3 runs to 14 residues. Germline V gives CDR1 SEHNR, CDR2 FQNEAQ (reference sequence). The DNA for the CDR3 is TGTGCCAGCAGCCGACAGGCCGTGAACACTGAAGCTTTCTTT. This translates into CASSRQAVNTEAFF.

This clonotype was seen a few times. The J gene is TRBJ2-5, the V gene TRBV27; D might be TRBD1 (6 bases). This CDR3 region has 18 residues. Germline values: CDR1 MNHEY, CDR2 SMNVEV (reference sequence). Trimming took 4 bases from V and 0 from J, leaving 21 bases between them. CDR3 protein: CASSSRDKRLTYQETQYF. For the CDR3, the DNA is TGTGCCAGCAGTTCGAGGGACAAAAGATTGACGTACCAAGAGACCCAGTACTTC.

This clonotype was picked up many times. CDR3 bases: TGTGCCAGCTGTAACGGAGGGGGCTCTGGCTACACCTTC. Translating gives CASCNGGGSGYTF. The rearrangement joins TRBV6-2 or TRBV6-3 to TRBJ1-2; 7 nucleotides agree with TRBD1. The V segment lost 8 bases and the J segment 7 bases; nucleotides outside the gene matches: 10. The CDR3 contains 13 residues. Germline CDR1 and CDR2: MNHEY and SVGEGT.

This clonotype was detected many times. This chain's CDR3 is CASRPAGNQPQHF. The DNA for the CDR3 is TGTGCCAGCAGACCCGCAGGCAATCAGCCCCAGCATTTT. This sequence joins TRBV6-5 and TRBJ1-5; D remains unclear. Per the germline V gene, CDR1 is MNHEY and CDR2 is SVGAGI. CDR3 size: 13 residues. V lost 6 bases, J lost 2 bases, and 8 bases lay in between.